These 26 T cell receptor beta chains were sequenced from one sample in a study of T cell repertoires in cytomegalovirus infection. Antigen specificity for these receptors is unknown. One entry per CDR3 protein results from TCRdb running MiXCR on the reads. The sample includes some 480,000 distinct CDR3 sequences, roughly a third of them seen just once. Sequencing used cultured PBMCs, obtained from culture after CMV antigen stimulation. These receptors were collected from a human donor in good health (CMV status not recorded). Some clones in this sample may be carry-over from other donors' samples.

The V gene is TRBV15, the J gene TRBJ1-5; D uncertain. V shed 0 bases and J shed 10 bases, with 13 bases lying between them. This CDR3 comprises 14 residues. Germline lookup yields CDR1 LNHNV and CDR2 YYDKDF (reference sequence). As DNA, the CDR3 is TGTGCCACCAGCAGAGATCCCTTGTATATACCCCAGCATTTT. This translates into CATSRDPLYIPQHF. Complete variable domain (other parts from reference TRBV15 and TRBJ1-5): DAMVIQNPRYQVTQFGKPVTLSCSQTLNHNVMYWYQQKSSQAPKLLFHYYDKDFNNEADTPDNFQSRRPNTSFCFLDIRSPGLGDTAMYLCATSRDPLYIPQHFGDGTRLSIL.

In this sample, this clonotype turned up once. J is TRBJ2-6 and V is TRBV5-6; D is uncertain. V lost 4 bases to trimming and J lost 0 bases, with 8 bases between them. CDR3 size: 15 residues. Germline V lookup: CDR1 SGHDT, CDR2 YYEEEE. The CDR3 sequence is CASSGSGSGANVLTF. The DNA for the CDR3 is TGTGCCAGCAGCGGCTCAGGCTCTGGGGCCAACGTCCTGACTTTC.

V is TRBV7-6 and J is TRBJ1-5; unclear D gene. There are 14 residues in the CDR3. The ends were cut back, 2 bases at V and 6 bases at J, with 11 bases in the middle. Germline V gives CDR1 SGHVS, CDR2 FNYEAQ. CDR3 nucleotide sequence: TGTGCCAGCAGCTTACTAGGATTTGGTCAGCCCCAGCATTTT. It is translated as CASSLLGFGQPQHF.

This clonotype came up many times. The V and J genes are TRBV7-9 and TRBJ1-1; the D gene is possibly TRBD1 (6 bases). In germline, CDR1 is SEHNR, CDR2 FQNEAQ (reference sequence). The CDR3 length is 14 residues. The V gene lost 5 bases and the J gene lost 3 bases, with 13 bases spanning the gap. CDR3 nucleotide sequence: TGTGCCAGCAGCCTTACAGGGTATTACACTGAAGCTTTCTTT. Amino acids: CASSLTGYYTEAFF.

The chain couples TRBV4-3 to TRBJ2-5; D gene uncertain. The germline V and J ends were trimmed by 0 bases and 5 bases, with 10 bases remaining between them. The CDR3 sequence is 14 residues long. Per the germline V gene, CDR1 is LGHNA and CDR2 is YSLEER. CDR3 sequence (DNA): TGCGCCAGCAGCCAAGATTTTGCGGTGGAGACCCAGTACTTC. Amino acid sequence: CASSQDFAVETQYF.

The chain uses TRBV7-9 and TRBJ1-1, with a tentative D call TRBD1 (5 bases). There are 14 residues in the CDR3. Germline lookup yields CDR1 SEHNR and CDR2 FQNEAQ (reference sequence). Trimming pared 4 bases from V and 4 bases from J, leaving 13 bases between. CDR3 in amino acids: CASSSNGGFTEAFF. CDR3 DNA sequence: TGTGCCAGCAGCTCAAATGGGGGTTTCACTGAAGCTTTCTTT. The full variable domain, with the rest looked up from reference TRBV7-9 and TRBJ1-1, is DTGVSQNPRHKITKRGQNVTFRCDPISEHNRLYWYRQTLGQGPEFLTYFQNEAQLEKSRLLSDRFSAERPKGSFSTLEIQRTEQGDSAMYLCASSSNGGFTEAFFGQGTRLTVV.

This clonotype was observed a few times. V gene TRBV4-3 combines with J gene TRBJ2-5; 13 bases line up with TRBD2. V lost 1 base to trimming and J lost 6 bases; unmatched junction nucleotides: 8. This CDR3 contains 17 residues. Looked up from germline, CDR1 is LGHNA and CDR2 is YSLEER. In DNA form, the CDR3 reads TGCGCCAGCAGCCAAGGGAGACTAGCGGGAGGCGGGCAGACCCAGTACTTC. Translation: CASSQGRLAGGGQTQYF.

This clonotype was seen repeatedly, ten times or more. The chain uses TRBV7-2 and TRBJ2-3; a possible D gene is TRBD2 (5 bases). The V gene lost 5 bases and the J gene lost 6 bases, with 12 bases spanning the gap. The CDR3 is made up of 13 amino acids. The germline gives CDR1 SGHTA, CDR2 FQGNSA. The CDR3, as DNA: TGTGCCAGCAGCCCAACGCCGGGGGATACGCAGTATTTT. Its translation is CASSPTPGDTQYF.

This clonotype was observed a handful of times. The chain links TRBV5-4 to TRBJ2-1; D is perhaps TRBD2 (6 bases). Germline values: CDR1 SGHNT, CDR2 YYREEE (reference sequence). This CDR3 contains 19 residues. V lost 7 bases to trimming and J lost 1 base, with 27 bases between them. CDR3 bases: TGTGCCAGCTCGATTGAGGGGCTAGCGAGGACACCGTCCTACAATGAGCAGTTCTTC. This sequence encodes CASSIEGLARTPSYNEQFF. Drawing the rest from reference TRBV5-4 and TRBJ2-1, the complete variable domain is ETGVTQSPTHLIKTRGQQVTLRCSSQSGHNTVSWYQQALGQGPQFIFQYYREEENGRGNFPPRFSGLQFPNYSSELNVNALELDDSALYLCASSIEGLARTPSYNEQFFGPGTRLTVL.

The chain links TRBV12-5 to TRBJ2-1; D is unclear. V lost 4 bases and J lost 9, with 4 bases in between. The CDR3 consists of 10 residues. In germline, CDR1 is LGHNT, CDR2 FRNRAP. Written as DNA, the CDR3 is TGTGCTAGTGGTTACCCTGAGCAGTTCTTC. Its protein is CASGYPEQFF.

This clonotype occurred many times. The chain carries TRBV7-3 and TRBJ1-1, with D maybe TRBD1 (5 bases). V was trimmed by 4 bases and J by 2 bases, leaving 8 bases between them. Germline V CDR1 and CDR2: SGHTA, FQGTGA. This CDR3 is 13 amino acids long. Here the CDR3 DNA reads TGTGCCAGCAGCTGGGGGGGAAACACTGAAGCTTTCTTT. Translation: CASSWGGNTEAFF.

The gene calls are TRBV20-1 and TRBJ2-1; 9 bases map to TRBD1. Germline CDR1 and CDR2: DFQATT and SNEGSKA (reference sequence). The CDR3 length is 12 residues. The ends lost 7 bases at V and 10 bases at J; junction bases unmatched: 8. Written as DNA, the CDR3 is TGCAGTGGTAAACAGGGGGCAGGGGAGCAGTTCTTC. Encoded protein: CSGKQGAGEQFF.

The CDR3 DNA is TGTGCCAGCTCCCTAGTTCTCAGCAAGACCTACAATGAGCAGTTCTTC. It specifies CASSLVLSKTYNEQFF. The chain is built from TRBV6-1 and TRBJ2-1; D remains ambiguous. The CDR3 has 16 residues. V gave up 8 bases and J gave up 2 bases, with 19 bases separating them. Germline values: CDR1 MNHNS, CDR2 SASEGT.

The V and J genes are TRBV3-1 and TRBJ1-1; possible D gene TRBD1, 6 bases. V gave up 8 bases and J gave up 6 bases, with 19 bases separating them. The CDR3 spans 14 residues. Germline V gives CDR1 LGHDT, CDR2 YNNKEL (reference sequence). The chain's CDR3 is CASRKGGGTPEAFF. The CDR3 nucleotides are TGTGCCAGCCGCAAGGGGGGGGGGACCCCTGAAGCTTTCTTT.

Written as DNA, the CDR3 is TGTGCCAGCAGCCTACTCCAGGGTCTTAACACTGAAGCTTTCTTT. It yields the protein CASSLLQGLNTEAFF. The J gene is TRBJ1-1, the V gene TRBV7-8, with TRBD1 as a possible D gene (5 bases). Germline loops: CDR1 SGHVS, CDR2 FQNEAQ. Trimming shortened V by 5 bases and J by 2 bases, and 15 bases separated the two germline ends. The CDR3 spans 15 residues.

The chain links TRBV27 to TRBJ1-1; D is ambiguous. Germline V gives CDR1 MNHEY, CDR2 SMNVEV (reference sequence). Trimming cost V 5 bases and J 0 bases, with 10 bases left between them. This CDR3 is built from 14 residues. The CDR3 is CASSGRVMNTEAFF. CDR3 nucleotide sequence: TGTGCCAGCAGTGGACGGGTAATGAACACTGAAGCTTTCTTT.

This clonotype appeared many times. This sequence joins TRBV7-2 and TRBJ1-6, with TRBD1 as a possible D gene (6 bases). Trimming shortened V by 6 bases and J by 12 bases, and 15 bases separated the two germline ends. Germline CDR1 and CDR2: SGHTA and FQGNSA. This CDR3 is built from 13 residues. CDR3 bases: TGTGCCAGCAGTTTCGACAGGTCCAGACCCCTCCACTTT. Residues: CASSFDRSRPLHF.

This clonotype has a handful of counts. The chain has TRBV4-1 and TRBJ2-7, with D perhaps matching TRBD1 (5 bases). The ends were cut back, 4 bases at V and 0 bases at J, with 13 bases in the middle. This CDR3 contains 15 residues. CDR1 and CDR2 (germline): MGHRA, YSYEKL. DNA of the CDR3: TGCGCCAGCAGCCTATCCGACAGTTCCTCCTACGAGCAGTACTTC. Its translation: CASSLSDSSSYEQYF.

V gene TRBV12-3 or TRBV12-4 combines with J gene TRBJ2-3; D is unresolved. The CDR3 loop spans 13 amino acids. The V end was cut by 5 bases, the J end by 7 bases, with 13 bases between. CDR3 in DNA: TGTGCCAGCAGTCCCCGACTGGAGAATACGCAGTATTTT. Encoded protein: CASSPRLENTQYF.

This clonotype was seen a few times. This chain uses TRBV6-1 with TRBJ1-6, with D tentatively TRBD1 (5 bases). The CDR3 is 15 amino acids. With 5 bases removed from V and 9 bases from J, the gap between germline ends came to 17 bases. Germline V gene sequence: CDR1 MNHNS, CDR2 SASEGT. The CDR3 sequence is CASSPRDGGASPLHF. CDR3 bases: TGTGCCAGCAGTCCGAGGGACGGCGGGGCTTCACCCCTCCACTTT.

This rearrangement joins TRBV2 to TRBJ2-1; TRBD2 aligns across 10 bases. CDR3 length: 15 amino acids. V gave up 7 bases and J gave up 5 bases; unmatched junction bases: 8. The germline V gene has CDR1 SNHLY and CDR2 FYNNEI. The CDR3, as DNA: TGTGCCAGCAAAAACCTAGCGGGAGCGAACAATGAGCAGTTCTTC. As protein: CASKNLAGANNEQFF.

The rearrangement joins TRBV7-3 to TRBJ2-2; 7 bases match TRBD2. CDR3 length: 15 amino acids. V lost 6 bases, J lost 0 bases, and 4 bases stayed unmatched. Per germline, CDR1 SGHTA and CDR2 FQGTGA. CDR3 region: CASRRSGTNTGELFF. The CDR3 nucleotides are TGTGCCAGCAGGAGAAGCGGGACGAACACCGGGGAGCTGTTTTTT.

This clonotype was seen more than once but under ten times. CDR3 amino acids: CSAVSAVSVLVYNEQFF. The CDR3 DNA sequence: TGCAGTGCTGTCAGCGCCGTTTCAGTGTTGGTCTACAATGAGCAGTTCTTC. The V call is TRBV20-1, the J call TRBJ2-1; D unclear. This CDR3 region has 17 residues. Trimming shortened V by 5 bases and J by 3 bases, and 23 bases separated the two germline ends. Germline loops: CDR1 DFQATT, CDR2 SNEGSKA (reference sequence).

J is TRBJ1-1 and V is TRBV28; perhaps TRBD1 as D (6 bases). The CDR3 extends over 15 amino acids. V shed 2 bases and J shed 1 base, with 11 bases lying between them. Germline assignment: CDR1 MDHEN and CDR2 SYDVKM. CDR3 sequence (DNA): TGTGCCAGCAGTTTACACAGGGTGGGGAACACTGAAGCTTTCTTT. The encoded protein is CASSLHRVGNTEAFF.

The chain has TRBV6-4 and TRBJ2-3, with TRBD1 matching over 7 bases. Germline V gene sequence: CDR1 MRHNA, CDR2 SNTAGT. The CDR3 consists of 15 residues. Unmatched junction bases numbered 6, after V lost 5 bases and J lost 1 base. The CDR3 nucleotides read TGTGCCAGCAGTATAACAGGGGCGGGCACAGATACGCAGTATTTT. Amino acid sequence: CASSITGAGTDTQYF.

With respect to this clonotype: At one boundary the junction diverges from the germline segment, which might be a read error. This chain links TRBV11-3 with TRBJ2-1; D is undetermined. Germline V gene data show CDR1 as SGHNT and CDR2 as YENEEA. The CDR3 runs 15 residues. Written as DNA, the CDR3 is TGTGCCAGCAGCTTAGACGCGACCCATTACAATGAGCAGTTCTTT. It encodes CASSLDATHYNEQFF.